The entry below describes one TCR beta chain. Its antigen is still unknown. Germline assignment: CDR1 MGHRA and CDR2 YSYEKL. CDR3 length: 13 amino acids. Deletions cut 1 base from V and 9 bases from J, with 10 bases between. These data are taken from a study of siplizumab effects on memory and regulatory T cells. Study observations and caveats: Memory cells seemed less diverse than naive T cells, which seemed major alloresponse contributors. Tregs proliferating in siplizumab cultures lacked confirmation of their suppressive function. Siplizumab led to significantly less abundant alloreactive sequences that could be traced back to unstimulated CD4+ memory cells.

Sequencing was performed with immunoSEQ multiplex PCR; in TCRdb, only in-frame clones are kept and a portion is missing. The repertoire holds around 77,000 clones, roughly nine tenths seen once, with approximately 29% in the top ten. The chain recombines TRBV4-1 with TRBJ2-1; no reliable D call. Sequencing input: CD8+ T cells sorted from blood. The clonotype originates from a human donor in good health. The CDR3 loop is CASSQVPRLEQFF. CDR3 DNA: TGCGCCAGCAGCCAAGTGCCCAGGCTTGAGCAGTTCTTC.